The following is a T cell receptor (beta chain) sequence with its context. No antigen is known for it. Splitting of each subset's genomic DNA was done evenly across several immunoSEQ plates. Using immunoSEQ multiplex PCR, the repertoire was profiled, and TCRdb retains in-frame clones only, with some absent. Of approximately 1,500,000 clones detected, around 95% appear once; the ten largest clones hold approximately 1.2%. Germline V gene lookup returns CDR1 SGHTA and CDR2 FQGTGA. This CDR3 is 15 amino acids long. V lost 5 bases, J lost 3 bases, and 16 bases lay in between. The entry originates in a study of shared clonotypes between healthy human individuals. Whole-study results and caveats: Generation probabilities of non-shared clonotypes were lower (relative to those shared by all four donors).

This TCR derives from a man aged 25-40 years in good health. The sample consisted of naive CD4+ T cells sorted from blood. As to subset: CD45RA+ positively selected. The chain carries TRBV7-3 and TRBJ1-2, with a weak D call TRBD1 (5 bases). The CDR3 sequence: CASSLSAGTDYGYTF. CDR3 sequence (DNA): TGTGCCAGCAGCCTCTCGGCCGGGACGGACTATGGCTACACCTTC.